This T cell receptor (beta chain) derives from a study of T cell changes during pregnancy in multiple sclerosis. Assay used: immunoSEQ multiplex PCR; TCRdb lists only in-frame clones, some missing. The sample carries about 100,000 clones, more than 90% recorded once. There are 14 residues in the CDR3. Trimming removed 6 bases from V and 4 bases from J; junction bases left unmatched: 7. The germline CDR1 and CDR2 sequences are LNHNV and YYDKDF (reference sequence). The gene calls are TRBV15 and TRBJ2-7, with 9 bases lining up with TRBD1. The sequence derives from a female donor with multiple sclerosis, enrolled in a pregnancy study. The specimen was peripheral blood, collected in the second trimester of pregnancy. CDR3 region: CATSPTGGPYEQYF. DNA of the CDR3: TGTGCCACCAGTCCCACAGGGGGCCCGTACGAGCAGTACTTC.